The subject of this entry is one T cell receptor beta chain. PCR used 60 Vbeta primers and 13 Jbeta primers. Data came from immunoSEQ multiplex PCR; TCRdb stores just in-frame clones and leaves some out. In the table there are 95,000 to 150,000 clones, 65% to 80% of which are singletons. The junction had 16 bases not matched to a gene; V was cut back by 4 bases and J by 6 bases. The CDR3 has 18 amino acids. CDR1 is SGHVS and CDR2 is FQNEAQ in the germline V gene. These data belong to a study of cytomegalovirus exposure and HLA in healthy donors. The sequenced sample was PBMCs. This TCR was sampled from a man between 60 and 75 years old in good health and CMV-seropositive. The V gene is TRBV7-8, the J gene TRBJ2-2; 8 bases are shared with TRBD2. CDR3 sequence reads: CASSSLPSGLGRAGELFF. The CDR3 DNA is TGTGCCAGCAGCTCCCTGCCTAGCGGGCTCGGCAGGGCCGGGGAGCTGTTTTTT.